A selection of T cell receptor beta chains follows, all from one sample in a study of cytomegalovirus exposure and HLA in healthy donors. Data came from immunoSEQ multiplex PCR; TCRdb stores just in-frame clones and leaves some out. The listing records around 130,000 clones. Sequences were obtained from PBMCs. Receptor source: a woman aged 55-70 years in good health and CMV-seronegative. CDR3s include the opening cysteine and the closing phenylalanine or tryptophan. Each record gives: CDR3 length, J gene, V gene, D gene, CDR3 protein, CDR3 DNA. D genes are given only for firm matches.

16 TRBJ1-5 TRBV9 NA CATARDISISNQPQHF TGTGCCACCGCCCGGGACATATCTATAAGCAATCAGCCCCAGCATTTT
15 TRBJ2-1 TRBV5-1 TRBD1 CASSLGDSGGLEEFF TGCGCCAGCAGCTTGGGGGACAGCGGTGGCTTAGAGGAGTTCTTC
13 TRBJ1-2 TRBV27 NA CASSLSGGYGYTF TGTGCCAGCAGTTTATCAGGGGGCTATGGCTACACCTTC
15 TRBJ1-6 TRBV27 NA CASSLGQGGNSPLHF TGTGCCAGCAGTTTAGGTCAGGGAGGAAATTCACCCCTCCACTTT
12 TRBJ2-7 TRBV9 NA CASSLLGDEQYF TGTGCCAGCAGCCTTCTAGGAGACGAGCAGTACTTC
15 TRBJ2-1 TRBV11-3 TRBD1 CASSLGGYRGREQFF TGTGCCAGCAGCTTAGGAGGGTACAGGGGGCGCGAGCAGTTCTTC
15 TRBJ1-1 TRBV27 TRBD1 CASSLRQGVNTEAFF TGTGCCAGCAGTCTCAGACAGGGGGTGAACACTGAAGCTTTCTTT
15 TRBJ2-5 TRBV4-2 TRBD2 CASSQKREPRETQYF TGTGCCAGCAGCCAAAAGCGGGAGCCCCGGGAGACCCAGTACTTC
14 TRBJ1-1 TRBV10-3 NA CAISVEGKNTEAFF TGTGCCATCAGTGTGGAGGGGAAGAACACTGAAGCTTTCTTT
16 TRBJ2-5 TRBV5-1 TRBD1 CASSLVQGALQETQYF TGCGCCAGCAGCTTGGTTCAGGGGGCTCTCCAAGAGACCCAGTACTTC
13 TRBJ2-3 TRBV18 NA CASSQGGIDTQYF TGTGCCAGCTCGCAGGGCGGGATAGATACGCAGTATTTT
16 TRBJ1-2 TRBV4-2 TRBD1 CASSQDLGDRVYGYTF TGTGCCAGCAGCCAAGATCTAGGGGACAGGGTCTATGGCTACACCTTC
13 TRBJ2-7 TRBV18 NA CASSPRITYEQYF TGTGCCAGCTCACCTCGTATAACCTACGAGCAGTACTTC
13 TRBJ1-2 TRBV19 TRBD1 CASSSSGGGGYTF TGTGCCAGTAGTTCCTCAGGGGGCGGTGGCTACACCTTC
12 TRBJ2-7 TRBV5-5 NA CASSSAGYEQYF TGTGCCAGCAGTTCCGCGGGCTACGAGCAGTACTTC
15 TRBJ2-1 TRBV27 NA CASRSWDLEGSEQFF TGTGCCAGCAGAAGTTGGGACCTGGAGGGGAGTGAGCAGTTCTTC
16 TRBJ2-3 TRBV10-2 TRBD2 CASSGVGLAGTDTQYF TGCGCCAGCAGTGGAGTGGGACTAGCGGGCACAGATACGCAGTATTTT
13 TRBJ2-7 TRBV6-5 NA CASSSGYSYEQYF TGTGCCAGCAGTTCAGGTTACTCCTACGAGCAGTACTTC
17 TRBJ2-3 TRBV7-9 NA CASSLGERAVVPDTQYF TGTGCCAGCAGCTTAGGCGAAAGAGCGGTAGTTCCAGATACGCAGTATTTT
13 TRBJ2-2 TRBV10-3 NA CAITPGGTGELFF TGTGCCATCACTCCCGGCGGAACCGGGGAGCTGTTTTTT
15 TRBJ1-2 TRBV28 NA CASSPPGSRNYGYTF TGTGCCAGCAGTCCCCCAGGGTCCCGAAACTATGGCTACACCTTC
15 TRBJ2-7 TRBV10-2 TRBD2 CATTSGGPPRDEQYF TGCGCCACCACTAGCGGGGGCCCCCCCCGGGACGAGCAGTACTTC
19 TRBJ2-6 TRBV5-4 TRBD1 CASSSHRDRGRSGANVLTF TGTGCCAGCAGCTCCCATCGGGACAGGGGGAGGTCTGGGGCCAACGTCCTGACTTTC
15 TRBJ1-1 TRBV6-1 NA CASSAGLAGNTEAFF TGTGCCAGCAGCGCAGGGTTGGCAGGGAACACTGAAGCTTTCTTT
18 TRBJ1-1 TRBV5-6 TRBD1 CASRNPGQAELGDTEAFF TGTGCCAGCAGAAACCCAGGACAGGCGGAATTAGGGGACACTGAAGCTTTCTTT
18 TRBJ1-5 TRBV28 TRBD1 CASSLIRDRDYSNQPQHF TGTGCCAGCAGTTTAATCCGGGACAGGGATTATAGCAATCAGCCCCAGCATTTT
14 TRBJ2-2 TRBV5-1 NA CASSFQVSTGELFF TGCGCCAGCAGCTTCCAGGTTTCAACCGGGGAGCTGTTTTTT
16 TRBJ1-3 TRBV5-1 NA CASSPGRGSSGNTIYF TGCGCCAGCTCCCCAGGACGGGGAAGCTCTGGAAACACCATATATTTT
15 TRBJ1-1 TRBV25-1 NA CASSDRVASNTEAFF TGTGCCAGCAGTGACCGGGTCGCCTCCAACACTGAAGCTTTCTTT
17 TRBJ1-5 TRBV28 NA CASISPTGGYSNQPQHF TGTGCCAGCATCAGCCCTACGGGGGGTTATAGCAATCAGCCCCAGCATTTT
13 TRBJ2-7 TRBV5-1 TRBD2 CASSGRGSGEQYF TGCGCCAGCAGCGGGCGGGGGAGTGGGGAGCAGTACTTC
16 TRBJ2-2 TRBV6-1 TRBD1 CASSKGTGWPTGELFF TGTGCCAGCAGTAAAGGGACAGGGTGGCCCACCGGGGAGCTGTTTTTT
12 TRBJ2-1 TRBV6-5 NA CASNRTRNEQFF TGTGCCAGCAACCGAACTCGTAATGAGCAGTTCTTC
8 TRBJ1-1 TRBV29-1 NA CSVTRAFF TGCAGCGTTACGCGAGCTTTCTTT
13 TRBJ1-2 TRBV18 NA CASSPTSTEGYTF TGTGCCAGCTCACCGACGTCTACAGAAGGCTACACCTTC
13 TRBJ1-2 TRBV28 NA CASSLGQNYGYTF TGTGCCAGCAGTTTGGGGCAGAACTATGGCTACACCTTC
15 TRBJ2-5 TRBV6-4 TRBD1 CALEETGDDQETQYF TGTGCCCTTGAGGAGACAGGGGACGACCAAGAGACCCAGTACTTC
14 TRBJ1-6 TRBV27 TRBD1 CASSFRSGGSPLHF TGTGCCAGCAGTTTCAGGTCAGGGGGTTCACCCCTCCACTTT
14 TRBJ2-5 TRBV11-2 TRBD1 CASSWRTGLETQYF TGTGCCAGCAGCTGGAGGACAGGGTTAGAGACCCAGTACTTC
16 TRBJ2-1 TRBV5-1 TRBD2 CASSLAVSGGYNEQFF TGCGCCAGCAGCTTGGCCGTTAGCGGGGGTTACAATGAGCAGTTCTTC
13 TRBJ1-3 TRBV7-2 NA CASSLNSGNTIYF TGTGCCAGCAGCTTAAACAGTGGAAACACCATATATTTT
15 TRBJ1-6 TRBV6-5 NA CASRGLMGRNSPLHF TGTGCCAGCCGAGGACTAATGGGTAGGAATTCACCCCTCCACTTT
16 TRBJ1-6 TRBV9 TRBD1 CASSRTLDRGHSPLHF TGTGCCAGCAGTCGAACCCTGGACAGGGGGCATTCACCCCTCCACTTT
16 TRBJ2-7 TRBV28 NA CASRIGQRLSSYEQYF TGTGCCAGCAGAATCGGACAGAGACTGAGCTCCTACGAGCAGTACTTC
11 TRBJ2-7 TRBV19 TRBD1 CASLQGDEQYF TGTGCCAGCCTACAGGGGGACGAGCAGTACTTC
15 TRBJ2-1 TRBV5-4 TRBD2 CASLSGGTLNNEQFF TGTGCCAGTCTTAGCGGGGGGACCTTAAACAATGAGCAGTTCTTC
12 TRBJ2-3 TRBV7-8 NA CASSLSVDTQYF TGTGCCAGCAGCTTATCAGTGGATACGCAGTATTTT
13 TRBJ1-1 TRBV7-8 NA CASSHRVDTEAFF TGTGCCAGCAGCCACAGGGTTGACACTGAAGCTTTCTTT
15 TRBJ1-5 TRBV28 TRBD1 CASRSGQVINQPQHF TGTGCCAGCAGGTCGGGACAGGTGATCAATCAGCCCCAGCATTTT
14 TRBJ1-5 TRBV6-1 NA CASKAGSVNQPQHF TGTGCCAGCAAGGCGGGGTCGGTCAATCAGCCCCAGCATTTT